These 26 T cell receptor beta chains originate from one sample sequenced in a study. TCRdb independently ran MiXCR on the RT-PCR reads; one entry per CDR3 protein. The sample consists of approximately 6,500 distinct CDR3 sequences, 90% to 95% of them appearing once. Sample: memory CD4+ T cells from blood. Receptor source: a female donor in good health, serving as a healthy control.

Details on this clonotype: This beta chain was picked up by a library intended for alpha chains and is off target, so its count carries little meaning. The chain carries TRBV12-3 or TRBV12-4 and TRBJ2-5, with unresolved D. The ends were cut back, 2 bases at V and 5 bases at J, with 6 bases in the middle. The length of the CDR3 is 12 residues. The CDR3 DNA is TGTGCCAGCAGTTTAAGGGTTGAGACCCAGTACTTC. It codes for CASSLRVETQYF.

Details on this clonotype: This beta chain was picked up by a library intended for alpha chains and is off target, so its count carries little meaning. The gene calls are TRBV20-1 and TRBJ2-2, with 7 positions matching TRBD1. The ends lost 4 bases at V and 11 bases at J; junction bases unmatched: 16. Germline CDR1 is DFQATT and CDR2 is SNEGSKA (reference sequence). The CDR3 is 15 residues long. CDR3 nucleotide sequence: TGCAGTGCTACAGGGACAGCCCTTGTTAGGGGCGAGCTGTTTTTT. It specifies CSATGTALVRGELFF.

Comments on this clonotype: A library made for alpha chains picked up this beta chain off target, so its size means little. The chain employs TRBV20-1 and TRBJ2-1; D is undetermined. V lost 6 bases and J 6 bases, leaving 12 bases between the germline ends. Germline V gene lookup returns CDR1 DFQATT and CDR2 SNEGSKA (reference sequence). There are 12 residues in the CDR3. The chain's CDR3 is CSATWTGNEQFF. The CDR3 nucleotides read TGCAGTGCAACTTGGACGGGCAATGAGCAGTTCTTC.

The table lists this clonotype with a few counts. The size of this beta chain means little, since it is a stray read in a library made for alpha chains. The rearrangement joins TRBV6-6 to TRBJ2-3; tentatively, D is TRBD2 (5 bases). The germline gives CDR1 MNHNY, CDR2 SVGAGI (reference sequence). Trimming left V 4 bases short and J 0 bases short, with 17 bases between. The CDR3 contains 17 residues. Here the CDR3 DNA reads TGTGCCAGCAGTTTGGGGATAGCGCGAACGAGCACAGATACGCAGTATTTT. Its protein is CASSLGIARTSTDTQYF.

As concerns this clonotype: This beta chain is an off-target read within a library intended for alpha chains, so its frequency means little. This chain joins TRBV29-1 and TRBJ2-3, with TRBD1 matching 8 bases. Germline assignment: CDR1 SQVTM and CDR2 ANQGSEA. J lost 1 base, V lost 7 bases, and 7 bases had no gene match. The CDR3 covers 14 residues. The CDR3 here is CSANRGDGTDTQYF. CDR3 DNA: TGCAGCGCAAACAGGGGGGACGGCACAGATACGCAGTATTTT.

Details on this clonotype: The library was built for alpha chains, so this beta chain is an off-target read and its size means little. V gene TRBV5-1 combines with J gene TRBJ2-7, with 7 bases aligning to TRBD1. This CDR3 contains 14 residues. Germline lookup yields CDR1 SGHRS and CDR2 YFSETQ. Trimming at V came to 3 bases and at J to 4 bases, leaving 7 bases not matched to a gene. The CDR3 reads CASSYSGTEYEQYF. The CDR3 bases are TGCGCCAGCAGCTACTCCGGGACAGAATACGAGCAGTACTTC.

This clonotype was seen a few times. The library was designed around alpha chains, so this beta chain is a stray read whose abundance carries little weight. CDR3 bases: TGTGCCAGCAGCTTGGGGACTTACAATGAGCAGTTCTTC. This encodes CASSLGTYNEQFF. The genes are TRBV5-6 and TRBJ2-1; the D gene is possibly TRBD2 (5 bases). This CDR3 comprises 13 residues. Germline CDR1 and CDR2: SGHDT and YYEEEE. V was shortened by 0 bases and J by 4 bases, with 5 bases between the two germline ends.

About this clonotype itself: The size of this beta chain means little, since it is a stray read in a library made for alpha chains. This chain joins TRBV5-1 and TRBJ2-1, with D maybe TRBD2 (6 bases). This CDR3 has 13 residues. Trimming removed 7 bases from V and 6 bases from J, with 14 bases in between. Germline V CDR1 and CDR2: SGHRS, YFSETQ. CDR3 sequence: CASSQRLGNEQFF. CDR3 bases: TGCGCCAGCTCTCAACGACTAGGCAATGAGCAGTTCTTC.

Regarding this clonotype: The library was built for alpha chains, so this beta chain is an off-target read and its size means little. V gene TRBV7-6 combines with J gene TRBJ1-3; D gene uncertain. V gave up 1 base and J gave up 0 bases, with 13 bases separating them. Germline assignment: CDR1 SGHVS and CDR2 FNYEAQ. The CDR3 runs 17 residues. The DNA of the CDR3 is TGTGCCAGCAGCTTAGATCCCCCGGGATACTCTGGAAACACCATATATTTT. This gives the protein CASSLDPPGYSGNTIYF.

Points on this clonotype: The library was built for alpha chains, so this beta chain is an off-target read and its size means little. The rearrangement links TRBV29-1 to TRBJ1-1; D unresolved. CDR3 length: 14 residues. V dropped 8 bases and J dropped 4 bases, with 20 bases sitting between them. Germline lookup yields CDR1 SQVTM and CDR2 ANQGSEA. CDR3 nucleotide sequence: TGCAGCTTTAGAGCAGGCAGCTTGGCCACTGAAGCTTTCTTT. The encoded protein is CSFRAGSLATEAFF.

Details on this clonotype: This beta chain is a stray sequence in a library constructed for alpha chains; its clone size is not meaningful. The chain joins TRBV20-1 to TRBJ1-5, with D possibly matching TRBD1 (5 bases). Per the germline V gene, CDR1 is DFQATT and CDR2 is SNEGSKA (reference sequence). The CDR3 is 13 residues long. V was clipped by 3 bases and J by 5 bases, with 11 bases between them. CDR3 region: CSASWDPYQPQHF. The CDR3 region has the DNA TGCAGTGCTAGCTGGGACCCGTATCAGCCCCAGCATTTT.

About this clonotype: This beta chain lies outside the target of a library built for alpha chains; its clone size means little. The chain combines TRBV27 with TRBJ1-1; 7 bases fit TRBD1. With V trimmed by 8 bases and J by 11 bases, 14 bases remained unmatched. The CDR3 length is 13 residues. Germline assignment: CDR1 MNHEY and CDR2 SMNVEV (reference sequence). CDR3 in DNA: TGTGCCAGCTACACAGGGGCCAGTGGGGGGGCTTTCTTT. Protein sequence: CASYTGASGGAFF.

About this clonotype: This beta chain came through as a stray read in a library set up for alpha chains, and its size says little. V gene TRBV6-1 combines with J gene TRBJ1-1; the D gene is possibly TRBD1 (6 bases). Germline CDR1 is MNHNS and CDR2 is SASEGT. The CDR3 contains 13 residues. Trimming removed 1 base at V and 4 bases at J, with 7 bases between. The CDR3 DNA follows: TGTGCCAGCAGTGAAGACAGGGCCACTGAAGCTTTCTTT. Its translation: CASSEDRATEAFF.

Note on this clonotype: Because this beta chain is a stray read in a library intended to capture alpha chains, its abundance should not be given much weight. This chain uses TRBV3-1 with TRBJ2-3; tentatively, D is TRBD1 (5 bases). Trimming shortened V by 4 bases and J by 6 bases, and 5 bases separated the two germline ends. This CDR3 comprises 11 residues. Germline CDR1 reads LGHDT; CDR2 reads YNNKEL (reference sequence). CDR3 DNA sequence: TGTGCCAGCAGCCCAGGGGATACGCAGTATTTT. Its protein is CASSPGDTQYF.

A remark on this clonotype: This beta chain is an unintended read in a library built for alpha chains; its size means little. The chain combines TRBV25-1 with TRBJ1-1; D is ambiguous. V was shortened by 6 bases and J by 0 bases, with 8 bases between the two germline ends. CDR1 is MGHDK, CDR2 SYGVNS, per germline. The CDR3 totals 13 residues. The CDR3 is CASRASMNTEAFF. The CDR3 DNA reads TGTGCCAGCAGGGCCAGCATGAACACTGAAGCTTTCTTT.

As to this clonotype: This beta chain is off target for a library built for alpha chains, so its abundance means little. This chain uses TRBV7-2 with TRBJ2-7, with a weak D call TRBD1 (5 bases). V lost 1 base, J lost 13 bases, and 17 bases lay in between. This CDR3 has 13 residues. CDR1 is SGHTA, CDR2 FQGNSA, per germline. CDR3 nucleotide sequence: TGTGCCAGCAGCTTAGATTATGGCCTCCAGGGATACTTC. The encoded protein is CASSLDYGLQGYF.

This clonotype was seen just once. Since it is a stray read in a library aimed at alpha chains, this beta chain has a size that is not meaningful. This chain links TRBV20-1 with TRBJ2-1, with D uncertain. Germline values: CDR1 DFQATT, CDR2 SNEGSKA (reference sequence). V was trimmed by 6 bases and J by 1 base, leaving 4 bases between them. The CDR3 totals 11 residues. As DNA, the CDR3 is TGCAGTGCCAGTTCCTACAATGAGCAGTTCTTC. Translated: CSASSYNEQFF.

Comment on this clonotype: This beta chain represents an off-target read in a library built for alpha chains; its size is of limited meaning. The chain uses TRBV20-1 and TRBJ2-3, with TRBD2 matching over 9 bases. The ends lost 0 bases at V and 5 bases at J; junction bases unmatched: 15. The CDR3 length is 18 residues. Germline lookup yields CDR1 DFQATT and CDR2 SNEGSKA (reference sequence). CDR3 nucleotide sequence: TGCAGTGCTAGAGATCGATCGAGTGGCGGGAGGGCGGAAGATACGCAGTATTTT. Translating it yields CSARDRSSGGRAEDTQYF.

As for this clonotype: As an off-target read in a library built for alpha chains, this beta chain has a frequency of little significance. The CDR3 loop reads CASTSGETRDTQYF. The DNA of the CDR3 is TGTGCCTCCACCTCGGGGGAGACCCGGGATACGCAGTATTTT. This sequence joins TRBV30 and TRBJ2-3, with D possibly matching TRBD2 (6 bases). The germline CDR1 and CDR2 sequences are GTSNPN and SVGIG (reference sequence). This CDR3 has 14 residues. The V end lost 7 bases, the J end lost 6 bases, and 20 bases lay between the germline ends.

Concerning this clonotype: The library was built for alpha chains, so this beta chain is an off-target read and its size means little. The chain combines TRBV9 with TRBJ1-2; weak D call: TRBD1 (5 bases). CDR1 and CDR2 (germline): SGDLS, YYNGEE. The CDR3 loop spans 14 amino acids. V lost 6 bases and J lost 2, with 14 bases in between. The CDR3 here is CASTHLQGNYGYTF. In DNA, the CDR3 is TGTGCCAGCACCCACCTCCAGGGAAACTATGGCTACACCTTC.

Comment on this clonotype: This beta chain came through as a stray read in a library set up for alpha chains, and its size says little. The chain joins TRBV20-1 to TRBJ1-1; D not resolved. The germline V and J ends were trimmed by 0 bases and 1 base, with 12 bases remaining between them. The CDR3 covers 15 residues. Germline assignment: CDR1 DFQATT and CDR2 SNEGSKA (reference sequence). This CDR3 is CSARDTGDTNTEAFF. The CDR3 region has the DNA TGCAGTGCTAGAGACACCGGGGATACGAACACTGAAGCTTTCTTT.

In regard to this clonotype: This beta chain was picked up by a library intended for alpha chains and is off target, so its count carries little meaning. The gene calls are TRBV24-1 and TRBJ1-5, with TRBD1 identical over 7 bases. The trim removed 3 bases at V and 6 bases at J, leaving 4 bases unmatched. The CDR3 is 14 amino acids. CDR1 and CDR2 from the germline V gene are KGHDR and SFDVKD. The CDR3 DNA follows: TGTGCCACCAGTGATGGCACAGGGGCTCAGCCCCAGCATTTT. Its protein is CATSDGTGAQPQHF.

A remark on this clonotype: This beta chain turned up in a library designed for alpha chains; as an off-target read, its abundance says little. This rearrangement joins TRBV7-2 to TRBJ2-1, with 15 nucleotides matching TRBD2. Trimming cost V 6 bases and J 7 bases; bases outside gene matches: 4. Germline CDR1 SGHTA, CDR2 FQGNSA. This CDR3 spans 15 amino acids. CDR3 loop: CASRSGLAGGNEQFF. The CDR3 coding sequence is TGTGCCAGCAGATCGGGACTAGCGGGAGGTAATGAGCAGTTCTTC.

As for this clonotype: Within a library made for alpha chains, this beta chain is off target, and its count is uninformative. The V call is TRBV6-1, the J call TRBJ1-1, with a possible D match to TRBD1 (5 bases). CDR3 size: 12 residues. The germline V gene encodes CDR1 MNHNS and CDR2 SASEGT. Deletions cut 7 bases from V and 1 base from J, with 7 bases between. The CDR3 here is CASTTANTEAFF. The CDR3 region has the DNA TGTGCCAGCACGACAGCGAACACTGAAGCTTTCTTT.

This clonotype was seen a single time. This beta chain is an unintended read in a library built for alpha chains; its size means little. This sequence joins TRBV27 and TRBJ1-1, with D unclear. The CDR3 spans 15 residues. Germline V CDR1 and CDR2: MNHEY, SMNVEV (reference sequence). Trimming cost V 5 bases and J 3 bases, with 16 bases left between them. In nucleotides, the CDR3 is TGTGCCAGCAGTCGTCAGGACCGGATTGACACTGAAGCTTTCTTT. Protein product: CASSRQDRIDTEAFF.

On this clonotype: This beta chain is an unintended read in a library built for alpha chains; its size means little. This chain connects TRBV28 to TRBJ2-3; 8 bases align to TRBD2. Germline V gene sequence: CDR1 MDHEN, CDR2 SYDVKM. V trimming: 5 bases; J trimming: 5 bases; junction bases outside the gene matches: 12. The CDR3 sequence is 16 residues long. CDR3 sequence: CASSTTGTRDEDTQYF. The CDR3 DNA reads TGTGCCAGCAGTACAACCGGGACTAGGGACGAAGATACGCAGTATTTT.